Described below is a single T cell receptor (beta chain) sequence and its context. As yet, its antigen is unknown. This may be a read error, as it is one base from a much larger clone. The source of the sample is a study of tumor-infiltrating lymphocytes in primary liver carcinoma. For the study at large: Samples gave roughly 3.5 to 7.5 million productive TCRbeta reads, similar across tissue types.

Extraction of RNA together with DNA used roughly 20-32 mg of unsorted bulk tissue. Notes on the study in general: When set against blood, tumors had a significantly higher top-250-clone fraction (p = 0.039).

Trimming shortened V by 1 base and J by 1 base, and 10 bases separated the two germline ends. The CDR3 consists of 15 residues. Germline CDR1 MGHRA, CDR2 YSYEKL. Synthesis of TCR beta cDNA was carried out from 500 ng total RNA with a constant-region primer. Construction of TCR beta libraries relied on three successive nested multiplex PCR rounds employing slightly modified ARM-PCR. TRBV1-TRBV30 forward primers paired with a C-beta reverse primer drove the first two PCR rounds, ten to eleven cycles each. Each CDR3 protein is one row after TCRdb ran MiXCR on the multiplex PCR reads. The data contain 20,000 to 25,000 distinct CDR3 sequences, 60% to 80% of them singletons.

The sequenced sample was liver tumor tissue from sampling region 1. As for subset: tumor region T1, superior pole. The rearrangement uses TRBV4-1 and TRBJ2-5; a possible D gene is TRBD1 (5 bases). This clonotype was sampled from a woman in her 30s with primary liver carcinoma and hepatitis B virus infection. The CDR3 DNA reads TGCGCCAGCAGCCAAGGTTCAAGGGGCCAAGAGACCCAGTACTTC. Amino acid sequence: CASSQGSRGQETQYF.